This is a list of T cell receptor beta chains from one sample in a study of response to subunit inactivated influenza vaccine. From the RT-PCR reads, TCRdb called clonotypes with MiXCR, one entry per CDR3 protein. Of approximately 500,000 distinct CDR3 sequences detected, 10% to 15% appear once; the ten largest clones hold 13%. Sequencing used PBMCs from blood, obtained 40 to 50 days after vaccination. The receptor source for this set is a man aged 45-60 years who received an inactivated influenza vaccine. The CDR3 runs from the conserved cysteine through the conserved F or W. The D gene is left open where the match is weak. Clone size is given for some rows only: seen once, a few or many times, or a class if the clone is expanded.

cdr3_aa: CATSTSFNQPQHF
cdr3_nt: TGTGCCACCAGCACCTCGTTCAATCAGCCCCAGCATTTT
d_call: -
v_call: TRBV15
j_call: TRBJ1-5
clone_size: few

cdr3_aa: CSVNRGPGELFF
cdr3_nt: TGCAGCGTAAACAGGGGGCCCGGGGAGCTGTTTTTT
d_call: TRBD1
v_call: TRBV29-1
j_call: TRBJ2-2
clone_size: -

cdr3_aa: CASSLHEAAGEQYF
cdr3_nt: TGTGCCAGCAGTCTCCACGAAGCGGCTGGCGAGCAGTACTTC
d_call: -
v_call: TRBV9
j_call: TRBJ2-7
clone_size: -

cdr3_aa: CSAKRGGDEQFF
cdr3_nt: TGCAGTGCTAAACGGGGAGGGGATGAGCAGTTCTTC
d_call: TRBD2
v_call: TRBV20-1
j_call: TRBJ2-1
clone_size: -

cdr3_aa: CASSSWTQNTGELFF
cdr3_nt: TGTGCCAGCAGCTCGTGGACTCAGAACACCGGGGAGCTGTTTTTT
d_call: -
v_call: TRBV12-3/TRBV12-4
j_call: TRBJ2-2
clone_size: -

cdr3_aa: CASSLSPQSTDTQYF
cdr3_nt: TGTGCCAGCAGTTTATCCCCTCAGTCCACAGATACGCAGTATTTT
d_call: -
v_call: TRBV28
j_call: TRBJ2-3
clone_size: few

cdr3_aa: CASSSNIEQFF
cdr3_nt: TGTGCCAGCAGTTCGAACATTGAGCAGTTCTTC
d_call: -
v_call: TRBV7-9
j_call: TRBJ2-1
clone_size: few

cdr3_aa: CSCREQETQYF
cdr3_nt: TGCAGCTGCCGGGAGCAAGAGACCCAGTACTTC
d_call: -
v_call: TRBV29-1
j_call: TRBJ2-5
clone_size: many

cdr3_aa: CASSQEGTGNYGYTF
cdr3_nt: TGCGCCAGCAGCCAAGAGGGTACGGGGAACTATGGCTACACCTTC
d_call: -
v_call: TRBV4-3
j_call: TRBJ1-2
clone_size: -

cdr3_aa: CSVCYGGGAQETQYF
cdr3_nt: TGCAGCGTCTGTTACGGCGGGGGGGCCCAAGAGACCCAGTACTTC
d_call: TRBD2
v_call: TRBV29-1
j_call: TRBJ2-5
clone_size: -

cdr3_aa: CASSYSAANTEAFF
cdr3_nt: TGTGCCAGCAGTTACTCTGCAGCCAACACTGAAGCTTTCTTT
d_call: -
v_call: TRBV6-5
j_call: TRBJ1-1
clone_size: many

cdr3_aa: CASSQEIGDSGEAFF
cdr3_nt: TGCGCCAGCAGCCAAGAAATCGGGGATAGTGGTGAAGCTTTCTTT
d_call: -
v_call: TRBV4-3
j_call: TRBJ1-1
clone_size: -

cdr3_aa: CASSLGTTRSDEQFF
cdr3_nt: TGTGCCAGCAGCTTAGGGACTACCCGGTCGGATGAGCAGTTCTTC
d_call: TRBD2
v_call: TRBV7-3
j_call: TRBJ2-1
clone_size: few

cdr3_aa: CASSQDGIGNEKLFF
cdr3_nt: TGTGCCAGCAGCCAAGATGGCATTGGCAATGAAAAACTGTTTTTT
d_call: -
v_call: TRBV4-2
j_call: TRBJ1-4
clone_size: few

cdr3_aa: CASSQDTSGGEADTQYF
cdr3_nt: TGCGCCAGCAGCCAAGATACTAGCGGGGGGGAGGCAGATACGCAGTATTTT
d_call: TRBD2
v_call: TRBV4-1
j_call: TRBJ2-3
clone_size: few

cdr3_aa: CASSQVLAGGRNEQFF
cdr3_nt: TGTGCCAGCAGCCAAGTTCTAGCGGGGGGCCGCAATGAGCAGTTCTTC
d_call: TRBD2
v_call: TRBV3-1
j_call: TRBJ2-1
clone_size: once

cdr3_aa: CASSPPGRANTGELFF
cdr3_nt: TGTGCCAGCTCACCACCGGGGAGGGCGAACACCGGGGAGCTGTTTTTT
d_call: TRBD2
v_call: TRBV18
j_call: TRBJ2-2
clone_size: few

cdr3_aa: CASSSANSNEQFF
cdr3_nt: TGCGCCAGCAGCTCGGCTAACAGCAATGAGCAGTTCTTC
d_call: -
v_call: TRBV5-1
j_call: TRBJ2-1
clone_size: -

cdr3_aa: CSVGAGTSTDTQYF
cdr3_nt: TGCAGCGTTGGGGCAGGGACTAGCACAGATACGCAGTATTTT
d_call: -
v_call: TRBV29-1
j_call: TRBJ2-3
clone_size: few

cdr3_aa: CASSFGLAGVGTGELFF
cdr3_nt: TGTGCCAGCAGTTTCGGTCTCGCGGGAGTGGGAACCGGGGAGCTGTTTTTT
d_call: TRBD2
v_call: TRBV6-5
j_call: TRBJ2-2
clone_size: few

cdr3_aa: CATSDGGGWNEQFF
cdr3_nt: TGTGCCACCAGTGACGGTGGTGGGTGGAATGAGCAGTTCTTC
d_call: -
v_call: TRBV24-1
j_call: TRBJ2-1
clone_size: -

cdr3_aa: CASRQGPANEKLFF
cdr3_nt: TGTGCCAGCAGGCAGGGTCCGGCTAATGAAAAACTGTTTTTT
d_call: -
v_call: TRBV28
j_call: TRBJ1-4
clone_size: -